The 30 T cell receptor beta chains presented below share a single source sample, sequenced in a study of neurological immune-mediated disorders. A single record per CDR3 protein comes from TCRdb applying MiXCR to the 5' RACE reads. The repertoire holds over 35,000 distinct CDR3 sequences, with 2% to 3% as singletons. Sequenced: PBMCs. The receptors shown here come from a man aged 25-40 years with multiple sclerosis.

This clonotype was seen repeatedly, ten times or more. The rearrangement joins TRBV20-1 to TRBJ2-3; D is unresolved. Deletions cut 1 base from V and 4 bases from J, with 18 bases between. This CDR3 spans 16 amino acids. The germline CDR1 and CDR2 sequences are DFQATT and SNEGSKA (reference sequence). For the CDR3, the DNA is TGCAGTGCTAGAGGAGCGTTCCAACTATTAGCAGATACGCAGTATTTT. Translation: CSARGAFQLLADTQYF.

Ten or more counts support this clonotype. The V gene is TRBV20-1, the J gene TRBJ1-5; D may be TRBD1 (5 bases). From germline, CDR1 is DFQATT and CDR2 SNEGSKA (reference sequence). Deletions cut 4 bases from V and 11 bases from J, with 15 bases between. This CDR3 is 12 amino acids long. The CDR3: CSAIQGGWSQHF. In DNA form, the CDR3 reads TGCAGTGCTATTCAGGGCGGGTGGTCCCAGCATTTT.

This clonotype was counted ten times or more. The V call is TRBV5-1, the J call TRBJ2-6; no firm D call. V gave up 1 base and J gave up 0 bases, with 5 bases separating them. The CDR3 totals 15 residues. Per germline, CDR1 SGHRS and CDR2 YFSETQ. This chain's CDR3 is CASSLRSSGANVLTF. The CDR3 nucleotides are TGCGCCAGCAGCTTGCGGAGCTCTGGGGCCAACGTCCTGACTTTC.

This clonotype was recorded at least ten times. The J gene is TRBJ2-2, the V gene TRBV7-8, with D possibly TRBD1 on 6 matching bases. The germline V gene has CDR1 SGHVS and CDR2 FQNEAQ. Trimming stripped 5 bases from V and 4 bases from J, with 14 bases between. CDR3 length: 15 residues. The DNA for the CDR3 is TGTGCCAGCAGCGTTAGAGGGGGTGGCACCGGGGAGCTGTTTTTT. Translating gives CASSVRGGGTGELFF.

The CDR3 coding sequence is TGTGCCAGCAGTGAACGACGGTCGAACACTGAAGCTTTCTTT. Translation: CASSERRSNTEAFF. V is TRBV6-1 and J is TRBJ1-1; no clear D. This CDR3 spans 14 amino acids. Trimming shortened V by 2 bases and J by 1 base, and 8 bases separated the two germline ends. Germline-derived CDR1 and CDR2 are MNHNS and SASEGT.

This clonotype was seen many times. The rearrangement uses TRBV7-9 and TRBJ2-3; maybe TRBD1 (6 bases). The germline V gene has CDR1 SEHNR and CDR2 FQNEAQ (reference sequence). Trimming pared 5 bases from V and 0 bases from J, leaving 15 bases between. The CDR3 is 16 amino acids. CDR3 bases: TGTGCCAGCAGCCCTCCAGGGGCTACTAGCACAGATACGCAGTATTTT. The encoded protein is CASSPPGATSTDTQYF.

Many counts were recorded for this clonotype. This chain joins TRBV5-1 and TRBJ2-7; D gene uncertain. Germline loops: CDR1 SGHRS, CDR2 YFSETQ. V shed 0 bases and J shed 5 bases, with 9 bases lying between them. This CDR3 is 13 amino acids long. The CDR3 nucleotides read TGCGCCAGCAGCTTGGGTGGAGTGGACGAGCAGTACTTC. This sequence encodes CASSLGGVDEQYF.

This clonotype appeared a few times. The V call is TRBV20-1, the J call TRBJ2-7, with a weak D call TRBD2 (5 bases). The CDR3 has 15 residues. Germline lookup yields CDR1 DFQATT and CDR2 SNEGSKA (reference sequence). The germline V and J ends were trimmed by 0 bases and 6 bases, with 18 bases remaining between them. In DNA form, the CDR3 reads TGCAGTGCTAGAGATGTGAAGGCCGGGATGGGCGAGCAGTACTTC. The encoded protein is CSARDVKAGMGEQYF.

This clonotype was seen repeatedly, ten times or more. The J gene is TRBJ2-7, the V gene TRBV20-1; 15 nucleotides align to TRBD2. This CDR3 spans 17 amino acids. Germline assignment: CDR1 DFQATT and CDR2 SNEGSKA (reference sequence). V was pared by 4 bases and J by 2 bases, with 9 bases of the junction left unmatched. In DNA form, the CDR3 reads TGCAGTGCTAAGAATGGACTAGCGGGGGGGGTCCCCTACGAGCAGTACTTC. This encodes CSAKNGLAGGVPYEQYF.

This clonotype was recorded many times. This chain joins TRBV7-9 and TRBJ2-2, with unresolved D. This CDR3 has 15 amino acids. CDR1 is SEHNR and CDR2 is FQNEAQ in the germline V gene (reference sequence). Trimming cost V 3 bases and J 3 bases, with 11 bases left between them. CDR3 DNA sequence: TGTGCCAGCAGCTTGAGCGAGACTTACACCGGGGAGCTGTTTTTT. This codes for CASSLSETYTGELFF.

This clonotype was counted ten times or more. J is TRBJ2-7 and V is TRBV20-1, with 8 positions matching TRBD1. CDR1 is DFQATT, CDR2 SNEGSKA, per germline (reference sequence). V lost 3 bases, J lost 1 base, and 8 bases stayed unmatched. The CDR3 spans 15 residues. The CDR3, as DNA: TGCAGTGCTAGGGTCACAGGGGGATATTCCTACGAGCAGTACTTC. Translated: CSARVTGGYSYEQYF.

V gene TRBV20-1 combines with J gene TRBJ2-3, with 9 bases matching TRBD1. Germline loops: CDR1 DFQATT, CDR2 SNEGSKA (reference sequence). The CDR3 has 15 amino acids. With V trimmed by 6 bases and J by 4 bases, 11 bases remained unmatched. CDR3 sequence reads: CSANSGTGNADTQYF. The CDR3 DNA follows: TGCAGTGCAAACAGTGGGACAGGGAACGCAGATACGCAGTATTTT.

In this sample, this clonotype turned up many times. The V call is TRBV29-1, the J call TRBJ2-7; maybe TRBD2 (6 bases). Trimming left V 0 bases short and J 5 bases short, with 17 bases between. CDR1 is SQVTM and CDR2 is ANQGSEA in the germline V gene. There are 15 residues in the CDR3. As DNA, the CDR3 is TGCAGCGTTGAAGACTCGTCAGCGGGTGTAGACGAGCAGTACTTC. Its translation: CSVEDSSAGVDEQYF.

In this sample, this clonotype turned up many times. The chain joins TRBV27 to TRBJ2-7, with 8 bases fitting TRBD1. The V and J ends lost 8 bases and 2 bases, in that order; junction bases with no gene match: 11. The CDR3 covers 15 residues. Germline assignment: CDR1 MNHEY and CDR2 SMNVEV (reference sequence). The CDR3 DNA is TGTGCCAGCTCCTCGAGACAGGGGTCCGCCTACGAGCAGTACTTC. Amino acid sequence: CASSSRQGSAYEQYF.

Ten or more counts support this clonotype. This sequence joins TRBV7-9 and TRBJ2-1, with 9 bases lining up with TRBD2. This CDR3 region has 14 residues. Germline V CDR1 and CDR2: SEHNR, FQNEAQ (reference sequence). The J segment lost 11 bases and the V segment lost 2 bases, leaving 7 bases of the junction unmatched. The CDR3 DNA is TGTGCCAGCAGCTTATTGGCTAGCGGGAAAAAGCAGTTCTTC. This encodes CASSLLASGKKQFF.

This clonotype was found many times. This chain's CDR3 is CASSTATDTQYF. CDR3 coding DNA: TGTGCCAGCAGTACAGCCACAGATACGCAGTATTTT. The rearrangement links TRBV9 to TRBJ2-3; D uncertain. CDR1 is SGDLS, CDR2 YYNGEE, per germline. The CDR3 spans 12 residues. Deletions cut 5 bases from V and 2 bases from J, with 6 bases between.

This clonotype was seen at least ten times. The J gene is TRBJ2-1, the V gene TRBV28; D is ambiguous. This CDR3 comprises 13 residues. Germline CDR1 and CDR2: MDHEN and SYDVKM. V lost 8 bases, J lost 7 bases, and 15 bases lay in between. CDR3 region: CASRTPSRNEQFF. In nucleotides, the CDR3 is TGTGCCAGCCGGACCCCCAGCAGGAATGAGCAGTTCTTC. Variable domain in full (rest from reference TRBV28 and TRBJ2-1): DVKVTQSSRYLVKRTGEKVFLECVQDMDHENMFWYRQDPGLGLRLIYFSYDVKMKEKGDIPEGYSVSREKKERFSLILESASTNQTSMYLCASRTPSRNEQFFGPGTRLTVL.

The sample holds a few counts of this clonotype. A read error may be the cause here, since a much bigger clone is one base away. The chain is built from TRBV3-1 and TRBJ1-1; D may be TRBD1 (5 bases). CDR3 length equals 12 residues. The germline V gene encodes CDR1 LGHDT and CDR2 YNNKEL (reference sequence). This chain's CDR3 is CDSRAERTEAFF. CDR3 bases: TGTGACAGCAGGGCAGAGCGCACTGAAGCTTTCTTT.

This clonotype was seen at least ten times. This chain connects TRBV5-1 to TRBJ1-2; D unclear. This CDR3 has 14 residues. Deletions cut 3 bases from V and 3 bases from J, with 12 bases between. From germline, CDR1 is SGHRS and CDR2 YFSETQ. CDR3 DNA sequence: TGCGCCAGCAGCTCCGAACCTGTTGACTATGGCTACACCTTC. Translating gives CASSSEPVDYGYTF.

This clonotype came up many times. J is TRBJ2-2 and V is TRBV12-3 or TRBV12-4, with a weak D call TRBD2 (6 bases). V dropped 10 bases and J dropped 1 base, with 13 bases sitting between them. This CDR3 is built from 14 residues. CDR3 bases: TGTGCCACCGGTCACGGGGGGAACACCGGGGAGCTGTTTTTT. Translated: CATGHGGNTGELFF.

This clonotype was counted many times. V usage is TRBV20-1 and J usage is TRBJ2-1, with D possibly matching TRBD1 (6 bases). Germline CDR1 reads DFQATT; CDR2 reads SNEGSKA (reference sequence). The CDR3 extends over 11 amino acids. V was trimmed by 5 bases and J by 10 bases, leaving 12 bases between them. The CDR3 loop is CSALQGSEQFF. The CDR3 nucleotides are TGCAGTGCTTTACAGGGATCGGAGCAGTTCTTC.

This clonotype was observed many times. The V call is TRBV27, the J call TRBJ2-2; D remains ambiguous. Germline loops: CDR1 MNHEY, CDR2 SMNVEV (reference sequence). The CDR3 covers 11 residues. V was clipped by 8 bases and J by 5 bases, with 6 bases between them. The CDR3 DNA reads as TGTGCCAGCCCTCAGACCGGGGAGCTGTTTTTT. This codes for CASPQTGELFF.

This clonotype was picked up many times. V and J are TRBV10-3 and TRBJ2-1, with TRBD2 identical over 8 bases. Germline assignment: CDR1 ENHRY and CDR2 SYGVKD. V trimming: 5 bases; J trimming: 8 bases; junction bases outside the gene matches: 2. The CDR3 totals 12 residues. This CDR3 reads CAISPGGDEQFF. Here the CDR3 DNA reads TGTGCCATCAGTCCCGGGGGGGATGAGCAGTTCTTC.

The sample holds many counts of this clonotype. The chain uses TRBV20-1 and TRBJ1-5; D is possibly TRBD1 (5 bases). The CDR3 covers 16 residues. Germline CDR1 DFQATT, CDR2 SNEGSKA (reference sequence). Trimming took off 5 bases at V and 1 base at J, with 18 bases between the two ends. The DNA of the CDR3 is TGCAGTGCTTTAGGAAGAGGGGATCGGAGCAATCAGCCCCAGCATTTT. This gives the protein CSALGRGDRSNQPQHF.

This clonotype has ten or more counts. This chain uses TRBV28 with TRBJ1-1; TRBD1 matches 7 bases. In germline, CDR1 is MDHEN, CDR2 SYDVKM. The CDR3 runs 16 residues. V trimming: 2 bases; J trimming: 4 bases; junction bases outside the gene matches: 10. The CDR3 bases are TGTGCCAGCAGTTTAAAACAGGGGACCCTGGGCACTGAAGCTTTCTTT. Amino acids: CASSLKQGTLGTEAFF.

This clonotype was observed at least ten times. The chain is built from TRBV14 and TRBJ2-7, with D tentatively TRBD1 (6 bases). The CDR3 covers 15 residues. Germline CDR1 SGHDN, CDR2 FVKESK. Trimming cost V 1 base and J 2 bases, with 12 bases left between them. The CDR3: CASSQVAGAAYEQYF. CDR3 bases: TGTGCCAGCAGCCAAGTGGCAGGGGCGGCCTACGAGCAGTACTTC.

This clonotype was found many times. V and J are TRBV11-1 and TRBJ2-1; unclear D gene. This CDR3 contains 13 residues. Germline CDR1 and CDR2: SGHAT and FQDESV (reference sequence). Trimming cost V 3 bases and J 9 bases, with 12 bases left between them. The CDR3 nucleotides read TGTGCCAGCAGCTTTGGGTCGGCTCTTGAGCAGTTCTTC. Amino acid sequence: CASSFGSALEQFF.

This clonotype has ten or more counts. The rearrangement joins TRBV2 to TRBJ2-7; TRBD1 agrees at 9 bases. The ends lost 5 bases at V and 0 bases at J; junction bases unmatched: 5. The CDR3 extends over 15 amino acids. In germline, CDR1 is SNHLY, CDR2 FYNNEI. The CDR3 nucleotides read TGTGCCAGCAGTTCCGGGACAGGGAGCTCCTACGAGCAGTACTTC. Amino acid sequence: CASSSGTGSSYEQYF.

This clonotype was observed a few times. The chain recombines TRBV5-1 with TRBJ2-1, with TRBD1 as a possible D gene (6 bases). Germline V CDR1 and CDR2: SGHRS, YFSETQ. Between the trimmed V and J ends, which lost 0 bases and 0 bases, there was a span of 19 bases. This CDR3 has 19 amino acids. The CDR3 bases are TGCGCCAGCAGCTTGGCCCTTGGGGGCTCAATAAGCTCCTACAATGAGCAGTTCTTC. Protein: CASSLALGGSISSYNEQFF. The full variable domain, in which reference TRBV5-1 and TRBJ2-1 provide the parts outside the CDR3, is KAGVTQTPRYLIKTRGQQVTLSCSPISGHRSVSWYQQTPGQGLQFLFEYFSETQRNKGNFPGRFSGRQFSNSRSEMNVSTLELGDSALYLCASSLALGGSISSYNEQFFGPGTRLTVL.

The table lists this clonotype with many counts. The chain carries TRBV29-1 and TRBJ1-4; weak D call: TRBD1 (6 bases). CDR1 SQVTM and CDR2 ANQGSEA come from the germline V gene. The ends were cut back, 7 bases at V and 8 bases at J, with 17 bases in the middle. This CDR3 is built from 13 residues. The CDR3 DNA sequence: TGCAGCGCCAGAAAGGGAGACAGGGAAAAACTGTTTTTT. Translation gives CSARKGDREKLFF. Drawing the rest from reference TRBV29-1 and TRBJ1-4, the complete variable domain is SAVISQKPSRDICQRGTSLTIQCQVDSQVTMMFWYRQQPGQSLTLIATANQGSEATYESGFVIDKFPISRPNLTFSTLTVSNMSPEDSSIYLCSARKGDREKLFFGSGTQLSVL.